These 9 T cell receptor beta chains came from one sample sequenced in a study of T cells in localized non-small cell lung cancer. Generated by immunoSEQ multiplex PCR, the TCRdb table keeps only in-frame clones and is missing some. Of 61,000 or so clones listed, roughly 88% are singletons. Specimen: peripheral blood, collected before any cancer treatment. The receptors were gathered from a woman aged 40-69 years with stage I lung adenocarcinoma.

The chain has TRBV27 and TRBJ2-3, with D perhaps TRBD2 (7 bases). Germline loops: CDR1 MNHEY, CDR2 SMNVEV (reference sequence). The length of the CDR3 is 16 residues. V was clipped by 5 bases and J by 0 bases, with 15 bases between them. CDR3 in DNA: TGTGCCAGCAGTCCTGGGGGGGGCCCTAGCACAGATACGCAGTATTTT. It specifies CASSPGGGPSTDTQYF.

This chain joins TRBV12-5 and TRBJ2-2; D is unclear. This CDR3 has 15 residues. Germline V gene lookup returns CDR1 LGHNT and CDR2 FRNRAP. V was pared by 6 bases and J by 0 bases, with 11 bases between. The CDR3 DNA reads TGTGCTAGTGGCCCTCGTGGGGCGAACACCGGGGAGCTGTTTTTT. Translated: CASGPRGANTGELFF.

This clone is medium-sized by share. The CDR3 loop is CASSEGANEKLFF. The CDR3 coding sequence is TGTGCCAGCAGTGAAGGGGCCAATGAAAAACTGTTTTTT. The rearrangement links TRBV25-1 to TRBJ1-4, with D possibly TRBD1 on 5 matching bases. The V and J ends lost 2 bases and 5 bases respectively, with 6 bases between them. The CDR3 spans 13 residues. Germline values: CDR1 MGHDK, CDR2 SYGVNS.

The rearrangement links TRBV30 to TRBJ2-2; D not certain. V gave up 3 bases and J gave up 6 bases, with 5 bases separating them. The CDR3 spans 11 residues. The germline V gene has CDR1 GTSNPN and CDR2 SVGIG (reference sequence). The CDR3 loop is CAWRKAGELFF. The CDR3 DNA is TGTGCCTGGAGGAAGGCCGGGGAGCTGTTTTTT.

This chain links TRBV29-1 with TRBJ1-1; tentative D call: TRBD1 (5 bases). The CDR3 has 12 amino acids. Trimming took off 5 bases at V and 7 bases at J, with 14 bases between the two ends. CDR1 and CDR2 (germline): SQVTM, ANQGSEA. CDR3 sequence (DNA): TGCAGCGTTCGGCCGGGGCAGGGTGAAGCTTTCTTT. The encoded protein is CSVRPGQGEAFF.

The V call is TRBV6-5, the J call TRBJ1-2; tentative D call: TRBD1 (5 bases). Germline CDR1 and CDR2: MNHEY and SVGAGI. Trimming removed 2 bases at V and 4 bases at J, with 8 bases between. There are 13 residues in the CDR3. The CDR3 loop reads CASSYGTIYGYTF. The CDR3 region has the DNA TGTGCCAGCAGTTACGGGACGATCTATGGCTACACCTTC.

In this sample, this clone turned up once. This rearrangement joins TRBV6-1 to TRBJ2-2; D gene unclear. From germline, CDR1 is MNHNS and CDR2 SASEGT. The CDR3 sequence is 12 residues long. The chain's CDR3 is CAVESNTGELFF. DNA of the CDR3: TGTGCTGTCGAAAGCAACACCGGGGAGCTGTTTTTT.

The V and J genes are TRBV6-6 and TRBJ2-7, with D unclear. The CDR3 consists of 16 residues. CDR1 MNHNY and CDR2 SVGAGI come from the germline V gene (reference sequence). Trimming shortened V by 6 bases and J by 0 bases, and 18 bases separated the two germline ends. CDR3 in amino acids: CASRLPGPSSSYEQYF. As DNA, the CDR3 is TGTGCCAGCAGACTCCCCGGTCCCTCCAGCTCCTACGAGCAGTACTTC.

This chain connects TRBV19 to TRBJ2-1, with 12 bases identical to TRBD2. The CDR3 length is 14 residues. Germline lookup yields CDR1 LNHDA and CDR2 SQIVND (reference sequence). V gave up 8 bases and J gave up 9 bases; unmatched junction bases: 8. DNA for the CDR3: TGTGCCAGTGCCGCTAGCGGGGGGGCTGGTGAGCAGTTCTTC. Residues: CASAASGGAGEQFF.